This TCR beta chain comes out of a study of early T cells in non-severe SARS-CoV-2 infection. Study overall: The authors sequenced bulk RNA from unsorted whole blood, leaving chains unpaired.

Notes on the study in general: Matching with VDJdb favored anti-spike CD8 responses (missing private and CD4 specificities).

Germline lookup yields CDR1 LNHDA and CDR2 SQIVND (reference sequence). The germline V and J ends were trimmed by 6 bases and 9 bases, with 18 bases remaining between them. The length of the CDR3 is 14 residues. This clonotype was detected ten times or more. Its antigen is not known. Unique molecular identifier tags were affixed to discrete cDNA molecules. A single record per CDR3 protein comes from TCRdb applying MiXCR to the 5' RACE reads. In the table there are tens of thousands of distinct CDR3 sequences, 7.9% of which are singletons. The chain uses TRBV19 and TRBJ2-1, with D perhaps TRBD2 (6 bases). This TCR came from an adult who was a healthcare worker with PCR-confirmed SARS-CoV-2 infection or an uninfected control (not recorded which). Sample: whole blood, taken at baseline. CDR3 nucleotide sequence: TGTGCCAGTAGCCCAGGGCCGGAGGGCGTTGAGCAGTTCTTC. Encoded protein: CASSPGPEGVEQFF.